The 21 T cell receptor beta chains in this list originate from one sample, sequenced in a study of CD8+ T cells in alopecia areata. Treatment denoted: oral pan-JAK inhibitor, 5-10 mg twice daily. Extracted RNA was reverse transcribed into cDNA, the sequencing template. The data were produced by immunoSEQ multiplex PCR, yet TCRdb's version contains in-frame clones alone and is incomplete. Seen here are more than 90,000 clones, 50% to 75% observed once, and the top ten hold 25% to 35%. Sequenced here: CD8+ T cells sorted from blood, sampled at week 4, from a patient treated with tofacitinib. The receptors stem from a human donor with alopecia areata.

This chain uses TRBV4-1 with TRBJ2-3; D is unclear. The length of the CDR3 is 13 residues. V gave up 2 bases and J gave up 2 bases, with 5 bases separating them. Looked up from germline, CDR1 is MGHRA and CDR2 is YSYEKL. CDR3 protein: CASSQTPTDTQYF. Here the CDR3 DNA reads TGCGCCAGCAGCCAAACCCCCACAGATACGCAGTATTTT.

A few counts support this clone. J is TRBJ2-2 and V is TRBV21-1. TRBV21-1 is shown as a pseudogene. This CDR3 contains 18 residues. This CDR3 is CASSKKREDRANTGELFF. In DNA, the CDR3 is TGTGCCAGCAGCAAAAAGAGGGAAGACAGAGCGAACACCGGGGAGCTGTTTTTT.

The chain has TRBV29-1 and TRBJ2-1; TRBD1 matches 9 bases. The germline gives CDR1 SQVTM, CDR2 ANQGSEA. The ends lost 4 bases at V and 10 bases at J; junction bases unmatched: 11. CDR3 length: 14 amino acids. The CDR3 reads CSVGRRDRVQEQFF. As DNA, the CDR3 is TGCAGCGTTGGGAGGAGGGACAGGGTACAAGAGCAGTTCTTC.

This clone came up a few times. V and J are TRBV27 and TRBJ1-5; perhaps TRBD1 as D (5 bases). The germline V gene has CDR1 MNHEY and CDR2 SMNVEV (reference sequence). The CDR3 totals 15 residues. V dropped 3 bases and J dropped 5 bases, with 14 bases sitting between them. CDR3 amino acids: CASSFSRERYQPQHF. The CDR3 DNA reads as TGTGCCAGCAGTTTTAGCAGGGAGAGGTATCAGCCCCAGCATTTT.

This clone has more than one count but fewer than ten. The chain has TRBV29-1 and TRBJ2-3; the D is unclear. Germline-derived CDR1 and CDR2 are SQVTM and ANQGSEA. The CDR3 covers 14 residues. Trimming took off 2 bases at V and 2 bases at J, with 11 bases between the two ends. DNA for the CDR3: TGCAGCGTTGAAAATCCGGAAATCACAGATACGCAGTATTTT. This codes for CSVENPEITDTQYF.

This clone was found once. This chain joins TRBV13 and TRBJ1-6; the D gene is possibly TRBD1 (5 bases). CDR1 and CDR2 (germline): PRHDT, FYEKMQ (reference sequence). The CDR3 is 15 residues long. Deletions cut 4 bases from V and 6 bases from J, with 13 bases between. For the CDR3, the DNA is TGTGCCAGCAGCTCTGAAGGACAACGTAATTCACCCCTCCACTTT. Protein: CASSSEGQRNSPLHF.

This clone came up a few times. The chain carries TRBV30 and TRBJ2-5, with D possibly being TRBD2 (5 bases). This CDR3 comprises 12 residues. Germline CDR1 is GTSNPN and CDR2 is SVGIG (reference sequence). Trimming cost V 4 bases and J 5 bases, with 11 bases left between them. In nucleotides, the CDR3 is TGTGCCTGGACAGAGGGCAGGGAGACCCAGTACTTC. Its translation: CAWTEGRETQYF. Filled out from reference TRBV30 and TRBJ2-5, the complete variable domain reads SQTIHQWPATLVQPVGSPLSLECTVEGTSNPNLYWYRQAAGRGLQLLFYSVGIGQISSEVPQNLSASRPQDRQFILSSKKLLLSDSGFYLCAWTEGRETQYFGPGTRLLVL.

CDR3 residues: CASSSPGYTDTQYF. CDR3 nucleotide sequence: TGTGCCAGCAGCTCCCCGGGATACACAGATACGCAGTATTTT. V usage is TRBV11-2 and J usage is TRBJ2-3; D is perhaps TRBD2 (5 bases). This CDR3 has 14 amino acids. Germline V gene data show CDR1 as SGHAT and CDR2 as FQNNGV. V was clipped by 4 bases and J by 2 bases, with 10 bases between them.

This clone was detected only once. This sequence joins TRBV29-1 and TRBJ2-7, with unresolved D. V lost 4 bases and J lost 3, with 4 bases in between. From germline, CDR1 is SQVTM and CDR2 ANQGSEA. This CDR3 spans 10 amino acids. The CDR3 bases are TGCAGCGTTGTAGTCTACGAGCAGTACTTC. Residues: CSVVVYEQYF.

This clone was recorded a few times. The CDR3 spells CAWGQGTEAFF. The CDR3 region has the DNA TGTGCCTGGGGACAGGGGACTGAAGCTTTCTTT. The chain uses TRBV30 and TRBJ1-1, with 9 bases identical to TRBD1. Per the germline V gene, CDR1 is GTSNPN and CDR2 is SVGIG (reference sequence). This CDR3 comprises 11 residues. V lost 5 bases to trimming and J lost 5 bases; unmatched junction nucleotides: 0.

The chain is built from TRBV30 and TRBJ1-2; a possible D gene is TRBD1 (6 bases). The ends were cut back, 1 base at V and 4 bases at J, with 7 bases in the middle. From germline, CDR1 is GTSNPN and CDR2 SVGIG (reference sequence). The CDR3 runs to 12 residues. DNA of the CDR3: TGTGCCTGGAGTGAACAGGGCTATGGCTACACCTTC. It translates to CAWSEQGYGYTF.

The chain joins TRBV6-5 to TRBJ2-1, with D tentatively TRBD1 (7 bases). The CDR3 is 15 amino acids. Germline CDR1 MNHEY, CDR2 SVGAGI. The V end was cut by 2 bases, the J end by 3 bases, with 11 bases between. The CDR3 DNA reads TGTGCCAGCAGTTACGCAGGGGGAGGCTACAATGAGCAGTTCTTC. Amino acid sequence: CASSYAGGGYNEQFF.

This clone has just a few counts. The genes are TRBV29-1 and TRBJ1-2, with 8 bases lining up with TRBD1. Unmatched junction bases numbered 6, after V lost 5 bases and J lost 4 bases. CDR1 is SQVTM and CDR2 is ANQGSEA in the germline V gene. The CDR3 consists of 13 residues. CDR3 protein: CSVLDRGGYGYTF. DNA of the CDR3: TGCAGCGTTCTCGACAGGGGAGGCTATGGCTACACCTTC.

The rearrangement links TRBV7-3 to TRBJ2-1; weak D call: TRBD1 (6 bases). V was clipped by 5 bases and J by 4 bases, with 18 bases between them. CDR1 SGHTA and CDR2 FQGTGA come from the germline V gene. CDR3 size: 16 residues. The CDR3 here is CASSPPGGAQYNEQFF. For the CDR3, the DNA is TGTGCCAGCAGCCCGCCTGGGGGCGCCCAGTACAATGAGCAGTTCTTC.

This clone has only a few counts. V gene TRBV30 combines with J gene TRBJ2-2, with D hard to call. V was shortened by 0 bases and J by 6 bases, with 11 bases between the two germline ends. This CDR3 has 14 amino acids. Germline V gene lookup returns CDR1 GTSNPN and CDR2 SVGIG (reference sequence). The CDR3 nucleotides are TGTGCCTGGAGTGTGGTCAGTCGGGCCGGGGAGCTGTTTTTT. Residues: CAWSVVSRAGELFF.

This clone is a singleton in its sample. The rearrangement links TRBV29-1 to TRBJ1-3; D uncertain. Germline loops: CDR1 SQVTM, CDR2 ANQGSEA. Trimming left V 0 bases short and J 0 bases short, with 6 bases between. The CDR3 is made up of 14 amino acids. The CDR3 protein is CSVEDGYSGNTIYF. As DNA, the CDR3 is TGCAGCGTTGAAGATGGGTACTCTGGAAACACCATATATTTT.

The chain uses TRBV27 and TRBJ2-7; 15 bases map to TRBD2. Germline V gene data show CDR1 as MNHEY and CDR2 as SMNVEV (reference sequence). CDR3 length equals 16 residues. Trimming cost V 5 bases and J 2 bases; bases outside gene matches: 4. CDR3 in amino acids: CASSIGTSGGTYEQYF. The CDR3 coding sequence is TGTGCCAGCAGTATCGGGACTAGCGGGGGGACCTACGAGCAGTACTTC.

This clone was seen only once. J is TRBJ1-2 and V is TRBV28, with 7 positions matching TRBD1. Losses at the gene ends were 8 bases for V and 0 bases for J; bases not matched to a gene: 6. The CDR3 length is 14 residues. Per germline, CDR1 MDHEN and CDR2 SYDVKM. CDR3 sequence: CASRRGEPNYGYTF. The CDR3 DNA follows: TGTGCCAGCCGCAGGGGGGAGCCTAACTATGGCTACACCTTC.

The chain is built from TRBV29-1 and TRBJ2-5; D is undetermined. CDR3 size: 13 residues. Germline CDR1 and CDR2: SQVTM and ANQGSEA. Trimming removed 5 bases from V and 3 bases from J, with 13 bases in between. The CDR3 sequence: CSVRPATEETQYF. Written as DNA, the CDR3 is TGCAGCGTTCGGCCAGCCACAGAAGAGACCCAGTACTTC.

The J gene is TRBJ1-2, the V gene TRBV29-1; D is ambiguous. Deletions cut 2 bases from V and 0 bases from J, with 7 bases between. The CDR3 sequence is 13 residues long. Germline lookup yields CDR1 SQVTM and CDR2 ANQGSEA. CDR3 DNA sequence: TGCAGCGTTGAAACCTCAGCTAACTATGGCTACACCTTC. It is translated as CSVETSANYGYTF.

This clone showed up just a few times. The J gene is TRBJ1-1, the V gene TRBV30; D might be TRBD1 (5 bases). CDR1 and CDR2 from the germline V gene are GTSNPN and SVGIG (reference sequence). V dropped 2 bases and J dropped 7 bases, with 11 bases sitting between them. The CDR3 covers 12 residues. The CDR3 protein is CAWSPRGVEAFF. The CDR3, as DNA: TGTGCCTGGAGTCCCCGAGGGGTTGAAGCTTTCTTT. Using reference TRBV30 and TRBJ1-1 for the parts outside the CDR3, the full variable domain is SQTIHQWPATLVQPVGSPLSLECTVEGTSNPNLYWYRQAAGRGLQLLFYSVGIGQISSEVPQNLSASRPQDRQFILSSKKLLLSDSGFYLCAWSPRGVEAFFGQGTRLTVV.